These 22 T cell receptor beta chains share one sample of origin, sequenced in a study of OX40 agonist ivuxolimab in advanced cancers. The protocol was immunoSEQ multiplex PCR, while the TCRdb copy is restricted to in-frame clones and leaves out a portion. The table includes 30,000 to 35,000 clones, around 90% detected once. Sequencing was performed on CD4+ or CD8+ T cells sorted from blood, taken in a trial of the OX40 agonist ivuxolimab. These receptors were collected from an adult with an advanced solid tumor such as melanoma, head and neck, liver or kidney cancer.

CDR3 DNA: TGCGCCAGCACGCCGGGACTAGCCTACAATGAGCAGTTCTTC. It translates to CASTPGLAYNEQFF. The V call is TRBV4-1, the J call TRBJ2-1; 8 bases line up with TRBD2. Trimming removed 7 bases from V and 2 bases from J; junction bases left unmatched: 4. Germline CDR1 reads MGHRA; CDR2 reads YSYEKL. The length of the CDR3 is 14 residues.

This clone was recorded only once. CDR3 sequence reads: CASSLALAAEETQYF. CDR3 DNA sequence: TGTGCCAGCAGCTTAGCCCTAGCAGCAGAGGAGACCCAGTACTTC. V usage is TRBV7-9 and J usage is TRBJ2-5; D might be TRBD2 (5 bases). Germline values: CDR1 SEHNR, CDR2 FQNEAQ (reference sequence). V lost 0 bases, J lost 5 bases, and 13 bases lay in between. The CDR3 sequence is 15 residues long.

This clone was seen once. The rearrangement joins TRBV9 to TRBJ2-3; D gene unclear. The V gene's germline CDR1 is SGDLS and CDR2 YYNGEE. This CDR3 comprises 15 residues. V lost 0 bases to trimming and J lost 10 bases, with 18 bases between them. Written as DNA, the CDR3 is TGTGCCAGCAGCGTAGAGGTTCTGGACGACCCCTCGCAGTATTTT. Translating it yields CASSVEVLDDPSQYF.

This chain's CDR3 is CASSLTSMTGNGYTF. CDR3 in DNA: TGTGCCAGCAGCCTCACCTCGATGACGGGGAATGGCTACACCTTC. The V gene is TRBV6-5, the J gene TRBJ1-2, with D unclear. Deletions cut 6 bases from V and 6 bases from J, with 20 bases between. The CDR3 totals 15 residues. Germline loops: CDR1 MNHEY, CDR2 SVGAGI.

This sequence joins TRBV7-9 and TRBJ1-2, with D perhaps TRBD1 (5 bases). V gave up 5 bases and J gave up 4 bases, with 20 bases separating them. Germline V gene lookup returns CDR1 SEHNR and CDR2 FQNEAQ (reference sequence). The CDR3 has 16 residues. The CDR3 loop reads CASSGVSTGTAYGYTF. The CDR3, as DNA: TGTGCCAGCAGCGGAGTAAGCACCGGGACGGCCTATGGCTACACCTTC.

The CDR3 is CASSQAATGRKYNSPLHF. The CDR3 DNA sequence: TGCGCCAGCAGCCAAGCTGCAACAGGGCGAAAGTATAATTCACCCCTCCACTTT. This chain joins TRBV4-1 and TRBJ1-6, with a possible D match to TRBD1 (6 bases). The CDR3 contains 18 residues. V dropped 1 base and J dropped 4 bases, with 17 bases sitting between them. Germline V gives CDR1 MGHRA, CDR2 YSYEKL.

The CDR3 nucleotides read TGTGCCAGCAGTATGGGGACAGGGGGCAATGAGCAGTTCTTC. Translated, it gives CASSMGTGGNEQFF. The chain has TRBV27 and TRBJ2-1, with 11 bases aligning to TRBD1. V lost 5 bases and J lost 6; bases outside the gene matches: 3. Germline V gene lookup returns CDR1 MNHEY and CDR2 SMNVEV (reference sequence). CDR3 length equals 14 residues.

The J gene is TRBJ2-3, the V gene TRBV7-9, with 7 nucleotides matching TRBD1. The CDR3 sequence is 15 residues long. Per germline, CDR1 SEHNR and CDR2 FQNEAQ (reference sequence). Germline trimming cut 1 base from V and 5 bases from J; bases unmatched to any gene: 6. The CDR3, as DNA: TGTGCCAGCAGCTTAGTCGAGGGGGCAAAAGATACGCAGTATTTT. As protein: CASSLVEGAKDTQYF.

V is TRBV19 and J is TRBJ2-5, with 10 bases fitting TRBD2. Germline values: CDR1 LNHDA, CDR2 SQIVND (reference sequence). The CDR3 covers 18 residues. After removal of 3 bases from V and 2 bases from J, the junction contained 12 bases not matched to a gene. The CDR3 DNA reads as TGTGCCAGTAGTATTCTATCCAGCGGGAGGGCCGGACAAGAGACCCAGTACTTC. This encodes CASSILSSGRAGQETQYF.

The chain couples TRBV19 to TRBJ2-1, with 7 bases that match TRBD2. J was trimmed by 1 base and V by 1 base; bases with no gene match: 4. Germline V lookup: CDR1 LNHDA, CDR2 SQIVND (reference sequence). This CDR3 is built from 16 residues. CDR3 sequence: CASSIVAGVSYNEQFF. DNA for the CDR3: TGTGCCAGTAGTATAGTTGCGGGAGTGTCCTACAATGAGCAGTTCTTC.

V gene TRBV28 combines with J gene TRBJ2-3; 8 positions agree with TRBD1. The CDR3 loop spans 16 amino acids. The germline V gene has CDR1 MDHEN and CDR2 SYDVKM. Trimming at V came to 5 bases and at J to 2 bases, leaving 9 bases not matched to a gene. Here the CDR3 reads CASSPTGQGSTDTQYF. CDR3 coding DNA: TGTGCCAGCAGTCCGACAGGACAGGGATCCACAGATACGCAGTATTTT. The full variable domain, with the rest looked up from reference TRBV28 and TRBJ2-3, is DVKVTQSSRYLVKRTGEKVFLECVQDMDHENMFWYRQDPGLGLRLIYFSYDVKMKEKGDIPEGYSVSREKKERFSLILESASTNQTSMYLCASSPTGQGSTDTQYFGPGTRLTVL.

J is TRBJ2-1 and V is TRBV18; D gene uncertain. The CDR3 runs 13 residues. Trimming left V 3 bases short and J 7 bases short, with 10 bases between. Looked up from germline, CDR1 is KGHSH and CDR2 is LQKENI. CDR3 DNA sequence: TGTGCCAGCTCACCGGCTATCGGTAATGAGCAGTTCTTC. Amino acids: CASSPAIGNEQFF.

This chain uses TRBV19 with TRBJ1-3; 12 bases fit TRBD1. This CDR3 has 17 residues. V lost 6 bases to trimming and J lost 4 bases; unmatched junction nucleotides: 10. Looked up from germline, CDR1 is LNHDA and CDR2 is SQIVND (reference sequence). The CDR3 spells CASSHQGTGGYGNTIYF. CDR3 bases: TGTGCCAGTAGCCACCAAGGGACAGGGGGCTACGGAAACACCATATATTTT.

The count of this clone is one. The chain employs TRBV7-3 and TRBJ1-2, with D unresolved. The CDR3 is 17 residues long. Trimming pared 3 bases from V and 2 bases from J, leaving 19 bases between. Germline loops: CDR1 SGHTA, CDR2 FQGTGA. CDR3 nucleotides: TGTGCCAGCAGCTTGGGCAGCCTATCGGCCTTGAACTATGGCTACACCTTC. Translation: CASSLGSLSALNYGYTF.

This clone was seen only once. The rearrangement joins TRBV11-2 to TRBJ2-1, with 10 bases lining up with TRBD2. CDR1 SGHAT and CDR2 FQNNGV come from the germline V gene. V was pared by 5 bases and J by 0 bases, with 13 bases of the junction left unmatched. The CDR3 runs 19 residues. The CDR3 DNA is TGTGCCAGCAGCGTACCGTGGGCTAGCGGGGGTTTCTCCTACAATGAGCAGTTCTTC. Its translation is CASSVPWASGGFSYNEQFF.

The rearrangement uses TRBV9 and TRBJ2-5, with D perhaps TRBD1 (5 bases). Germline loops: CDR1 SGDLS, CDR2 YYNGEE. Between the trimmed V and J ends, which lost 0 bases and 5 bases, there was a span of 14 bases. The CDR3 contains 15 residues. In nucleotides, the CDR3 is TGTGCCAGCAGCGTAGAGGGGCGTGGCTGGGAGACCCAGTACTTC. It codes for CASSVEGRGWETQYF.

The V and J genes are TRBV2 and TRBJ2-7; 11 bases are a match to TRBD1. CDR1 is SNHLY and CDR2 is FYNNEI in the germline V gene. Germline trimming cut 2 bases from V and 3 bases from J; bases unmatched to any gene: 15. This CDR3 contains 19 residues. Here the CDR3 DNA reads TGTGCCAGCAGTGAACTCGGGACAGGGGGTTTTTCCTCCTACTACGAGCAGTACTTC. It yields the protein CASSELGTGGFSSYYEQYF. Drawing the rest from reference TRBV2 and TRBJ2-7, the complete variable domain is EPEVTQTPSHQVTQMGQEVILRCVPISNHLYFYWYRQILGQKVEFLVSFYNNEISEKSEIFDDQFSVERPDGSNFTLKIRSTKLEDSAMYFCASSELGTGGFSSYYEQYFGPGTRLTVT.

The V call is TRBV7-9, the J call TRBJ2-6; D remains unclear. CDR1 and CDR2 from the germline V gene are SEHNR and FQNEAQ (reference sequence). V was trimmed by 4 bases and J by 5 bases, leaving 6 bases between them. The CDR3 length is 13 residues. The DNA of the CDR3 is TGTGCCAGCAGCTCCTCCAGGGCCAACGTCCTGACTTTC. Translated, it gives CASSSSRANVLTF.

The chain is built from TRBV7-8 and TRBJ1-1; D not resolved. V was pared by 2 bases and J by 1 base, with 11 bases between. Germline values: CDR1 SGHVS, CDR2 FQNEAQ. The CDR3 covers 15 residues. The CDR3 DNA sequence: TGTGCCAGCAGCTTATCTTTGTGGGGGAACACTGAAGCTTTCTTT. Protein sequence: CASSLSLWGNTEAFF.

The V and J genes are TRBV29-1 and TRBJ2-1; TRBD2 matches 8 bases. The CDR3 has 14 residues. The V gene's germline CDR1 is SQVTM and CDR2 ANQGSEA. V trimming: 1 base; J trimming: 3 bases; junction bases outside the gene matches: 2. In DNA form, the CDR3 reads TGCAGCGTTGAAGGGACTAGCCACTACAATGAGCAGTTCTTC. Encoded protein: CSVEGTSHYNEQFF.

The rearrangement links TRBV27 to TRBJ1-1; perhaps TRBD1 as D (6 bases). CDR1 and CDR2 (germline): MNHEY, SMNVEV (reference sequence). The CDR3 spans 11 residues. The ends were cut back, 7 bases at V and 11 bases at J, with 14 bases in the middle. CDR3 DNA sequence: TGTGCCAGCACGAGTGGGGGGCTTGCTTTCTTT. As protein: CASTSGGLAFF.

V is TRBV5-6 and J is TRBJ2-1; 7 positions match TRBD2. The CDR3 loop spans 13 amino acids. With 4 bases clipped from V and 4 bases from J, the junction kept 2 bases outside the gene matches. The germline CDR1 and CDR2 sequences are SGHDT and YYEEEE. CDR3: CASSPAGYNEQFF. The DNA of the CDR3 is TGTGCCAGCAGCCCAGCGGGATACAATGAGCAGTTCTTC.